The 28 T cell receptor beta chains reported below all come from one sample, sequenced in a study of blood T cell repertoires in COVID-19 (dated by TCRdb to about 2020). Libraries were prepared through the immunoSEQ multiplex PCR assay. The immuneACCESS repertoire file appears here via TCRdb, limited to in-frame rearrangements. These files lack a portion of the clones; in checked studies, under half of the deficit traces to unresolved V genes, and the cause of the others is not known. The sample table holds about 140,000 clones, of which about 75% were seen once. Of the sample, roughly 2.9% falls within the top ten clones. The sequencing input was PBMCs or T cells enriched from blood (not recorded which). The source is a woman aged 50 to 60 who had recovered from COVID-19.

V usage is TRBV23-1 and J usage is TRBJ1-4, with D possibly matching TRBD1 (6 bases). TRBV23-1 is an open reading frame whose function is uncertain. The CDR3 is 15 amino acids. V lost 4 bases and J 5 bases, leaving 14 bases between the germline ends. The CDR3 region is CASSLSGHRNEKLFF. Written as DNA, the CDR3 is TGCGCCAGCAGTCTTTCGGGACACCGGAATGAAAAACTGTTTTTT.

J is TRBJ1-3 and V is TRBV5-6; D might be TRBD1 (5 bases). The CDR3 is made up of 16 amino acids. V was shortened by 3 bases and J by 0 bases, with 13 bases between the two germline ends. The germline gives CDR1 SGHDT, CDR2 YYEEEE. The CDR3 nucleotides are TGTGCCAGCAGCTCCGGACGGGGGAGCTCTGGAAACACCATATATTTT. It yields the protein CASSSGRGSSGNTIYF.

This sequence joins TRBV19 and TRBJ2-1; possible D gene TRBD2, 5 bases. Germline CDR1 LNHDA, CDR2 SQIVND (reference sequence). The CDR3 is 12 amino acids. V was shortened by 6 bases and J by 10 bases, with 13 bases between the two germline ends. The CDR3 here is CASRGSEREQFF. CDR3 coding DNA: TGTGCCAGTAGAGGGAGCGAGAGGGAGCAGTTCTTC.

The chain uses TRBV5-4 and TRBJ2-2; 9 bases fit TRBD2. CDR3 length equals 16 residues. CDR1 is SGHNT and CDR2 is YYREEE in the germline V gene (reference sequence). Trimming took 0 bases from V and 6 from J; bases not matched to a gene: 6. In nucleotides, the CDR3 is TGTGCCAGCAGCTTGGGGGGACTAGCCGGGCCCGGGGAGCTGTTTTTT. Translated: CASSLGGLAGPGELFF.

The rearrangement uses TRBV9 and TRBJ2-1; 8 bases are a match to TRBD1. The V gene's germline CDR1 is SGDLS and CDR2 YYNGEE. This CDR3 comprises 15 residues. Trimming at V came to 4 bases and at J to 3 bases, leaving 6 bases not matched to a gene. The CDR3 protein is CASSPRGQDYNEQFF. CDR3 nucleotides: TGTGCCAGCAGCCCAAGGGGACAGGACTACAATGAGCAGTTCTTC.

This chain uses TRBV6-5 with TRBJ1-2; 10 bases match TRBD1. Germline V gene lookup returns CDR1 MNHEY and CDR2 SVGAGI. CDR3 length: 14 residues. V gave up 2 bases and J gave up 5 bases; unmatched junction bases: 2. CDR3 nucleotides: TGTGCCAGCAGTTACCAGGGACAGGGGTATGGCTACACCTTC. This encodes CASSYQGQGYGYTF.

The genes are TRBV29-1 and TRBJ1-3; D is possibly TRBD1 (6 bases). Germline V CDR1 and CDR2: SQVTM, ANQGSEA. CDR3 length: 15 residues. Trimming took off 5 bases at V and 4 bases at J, with 18 bases between the two ends. CDR3 amino acids: CSVWTGTTAGNTIYF. In nucleotides, the CDR3 is TGCAGCGTTTGGACCGGGACAACGGCGGGAAACACCATATATTTT.

The V and J genes are TRBV19 and TRBJ1-4; D ambiguous. CDR1 is LNHDA, CDR2 SQIVND, per germline (reference sequence). V lost 3 bases to trimming and J lost 0 bases, with 5 bases between them. This CDR3 region has 14 residues. The CDR3 nucleotides are TGTGCCAGTAGTATTCAGGCAACTAATGAAAAACTGTTTTTT. The encoded protein is CASSIQATNEKLFF.

The CDR3 sequence: CASSRGFGYGYTF. CDR3 DNA: TGTGCCAGCTCGAGGGGGTTCGGCTATGGCTACACCTTC. The J gene is TRBJ1-2, the V gene TRBV6-5; a weak D match, TRBD1 (6 bases). Germline values: CDR1 MNHEY, CDR2 SVGAGI. The V end lost 8 bases, the J end lost 4 bases, and 14 bases lay between the germline ends. The CDR3 is made up of 13 amino acids.

The J gene is TRBJ2-4, the V gene TRBV19; 7 bases line up with TRBD2. V lost 8 bases to trimming and J lost 8 bases; unmatched junction nucleotides: 9. Germline loops: CDR1 LNHDA, CDR2 SQIVND (reference sequence). The length of the CDR3 is 13 residues. CDR3 amino acids: CASDAGDADIQYF. CDR3 bases: TGTGCCAGTGACGCGGGGGACGCGGACATTCAGTACTTC.

The chain carries TRBV6-4 and TRBJ1-4; TRBD1 matches 7 bases. CDR3 length: 13 residues. With V trimmed by 9 bases and J by 6 bases, 7 bases remained unmatched. Germline lookup yields CDR1 MRHNA and CDR2 SNTAGT. CDR3 coding DNA: TGTGCCAGTCCGGGACAGAACTATGAAAAACTGTTTTTT. Residues: CASPGQNYEKLFF.

This sequence joins TRBV7-9 and TRBJ1-3; 7 bases map to TRBD1. There are 17 residues in the CDR3. The trim removed 2 bases at V and 0 bases at J, leaving 7 bases unmatched. Germline V gene data show CDR1 as SEHNR and CDR2 as FQNEAQ (reference sequence). The CDR3, as DNA: TGTGCCAGCAGCTTATTACAGGGGCCGAACTCTGGAAACACCATATATTTT. It yields the protein CASSLLQGPNSGNTIYF.

This chain uses TRBV5-1 with TRBJ2-1; D possibly corresponds to TRBD1 (6 bases). V gave up 2 bases and J gave up 4 bases, with 13 bases separating them. CDR3 length equals 15 residues. Per germline, CDR1 SGHRS and CDR2 YFSETQ. In DNA, the CDR3 is TGCGCCAGCAGCTTAACGAGGACAGAATACAATGAGCAGTTCTTC. It specifies CASSLTRTEYNEQFF.

The chain is built from TRBV28 and TRBJ1-2; D unclear. With 5 bases removed from V and 4 bases from J, the gap between germline ends came to 14 bases. The CDR3 has 14 amino acids. CDR1 MDHEN and CDR2 SYDVKM come from the germline V gene. In DNA, the CDR3 is TGTGCCAGCAGTCCCGACGTGGGCGTCTATGGCTACACCTTC. The encoded protein is CASSPDVGVYGYTF.

The CDR3 nucleotides are TGTGCCAGCAGTTTACAGGGGCTAAGCAATCAGCCCCAGCATTTT. Its protein product is CASSLQGLSNQPQHF. The chain is built from TRBV28 and TRBJ1-5, with D maybe TRBD1 (6 bases). Trimming removed 2 bases from V and 1 base from J, with 9 bases in between. From germline, CDR1 is MDHEN and CDR2 SYDVKM. The CDR3 runs 15 residues. The whole variable domain, remainder taken from reference TRBV28 and TRBJ1-5, is DVKVTQSSRYLVKRTGEKVFLECVQDMDHENMFWYRQDPGLGLRLIYFSYDVKMKEKGDIPEGYSVSREKKERFSLILESASTNQTSMYLCASSLQGLSNQPQHFGDGTRLSIL.

The genes are TRBV6-6 and TRBJ2-1; 7 nucleotides match TRBD1. From germline, CDR1 is MNHNY and CDR2 SVGAGI (reference sequence). V gave up 0 bases and J gave up 9 bases; unmatched junction bases: 5. There are 14 residues in the CDR3. For the CDR3, the DNA is TGTGCCAGCAGTTACTCAGGCAGGGGGAGTGAGCAGTTCTTC. Protein: CASSYSGRGSEQFF.

This clone was observed a single time. The chain is built from TRBV11-3 and TRBJ2-1; 9 nucleotides match TRBD2. Germline assignment: CDR1 SGHNT and CDR2 YENEEA. The J segment lost 1 base and the V segment lost 5 bases, leaving 3 bases of the junction unmatched. The CDR3 consists of 15 residues. The CDR3 here is CASSLTSGSYNEQFF. In DNA form, the CDR3 reads TGTGCCAGCAGCCTGACTAGCGGATCCTACAATGAGCAGTTCTTC. Full variable domain (remainder filled in from reference TRBV11-3 and TRBJ2-1): EAGVVQSPRYKIIEKKQPVAFWCNPISGHNTLYWYLQNLGQGPELLIRYENEEAVDDSQLPKDRFSAERLKGVDSTLKIQPAELGDSAVYLCASSLTSGSYNEQFFGPGTRLTVL.

This clone was counted between two and nine times. The germline gene is not matched at one end of the junction; a read error may be the cause. The V call is TRBV7-9, the J call TRBJ2-2; TRBD1 aligns across 9 bases. In germline, CDR1 is SEHNR, CDR2 FQNEAQ (reference sequence). This CDR3 is built from 15 residues. The CDR3 here is CAISPGQGKAGELFF. The CDR3 DNA sequence: TGTGCCATCAGCCCAGGACAGGGGAAGGCCGGGGAGCTGTTTTTT.

The DNA for the CDR3 is TGTGCCAGCAAGGACAGATATCAGCCCCAGCATTTT. Translated: CASKDRYQPQHF. The genes are TRBV6-5 and TRBJ1-5, with a weak D call TRBD1 (6 bases). The germline V gene encodes CDR1 MNHEY and CDR2 SVGAGI. Between the trimmed V and J ends, which lost 7 bases and 5 bases, there was a span of 9 bases. CDR3 length: 12 amino acids.

The V gene is TRBV20-1, the J gene TRBJ1-5; 7 bases align to TRBD1. V was clipped by 3 bases and J by 4 bases; unmatched bases: 6. The V gene's germline CDR1 is DFQATT and CDR2 SNEGSKA (reference sequence). This CDR3 has 14 residues. CDR3 region: CSASSGTANQPQHF. In DNA, the CDR3 is TGCAGTGCTAGTTCGGGGACAGCTAATCAGCCCCAGCATTTT.

CDR3 DNA: TGTGCCAGCAGTTTACCAAATTCACCCCTCCACTTT. Its translation: CASSLPNSPLHF. The genes are TRBV27 and TRBJ1-6; D unclear. The ends were cut back, 2 bases at V and 7 bases at J, with 3 bases in the middle. The CDR3 spans 12 residues. Germline V gene sequence: CDR1 MNHEY, CDR2 SMNVEV (reference sequence).

The genes are TRBV28 and TRBJ2-1; 11 nucleotides match TRBD2. Trimming removed 4 bases from V and 0 bases from J; junction bases left unmatched: 8. Germline assignment: CDR1 MDHEN and CDR2 SYDVKM. The CDR3 sequence is 18 residues long. CDR3 protein: CASSSLAGGMSSYNEQFF. For the CDR3, the DNA is TGTGCCAGCAGTTCATTAGCGGGAGGGATGAGCTCCTACAATGAGCAGTTCTTC.

The gene calls are TRBV7-9 and TRBJ1-4, with D unclear. Trimming left V 0 bases short and J 5 bases short, with 7 bases between. Per the germline V gene, CDR1 is SEHNR and CDR2 is FQNEAQ (reference sequence). This CDR3 has 14 amino acids. In DNA form, the CDR3 reads TGTGCCAGCAGCTTAGCTTCGGGGAATGAAAAACTGTTTTTT. It specifies CASSLASGNEKLFF.

This clone was detected many times. The rearrangement uses TRBV5-1 and TRBJ2-3; D is possibly TRBD1 (6 bases). With 4 bases removed from V and 5 bases from J, the gap between germline ends came to 20 bases. The CDR3 contains 16 residues. CDR1 SGHRS and CDR2 YFSETQ come from the germline V gene. CDR3 region: CASSANTGLVRDTQYF. The CDR3 DNA is TGCGCCAGCAGCGCCAACACAGGGCTTGTTAGAGATACGCAGTATTTT.

This chain links TRBV6-5 with TRBJ1-1; TRBD1 agrees at 7 bases. Trimming cost V 2 bases and J 5 bases; bases outside gene matches: 8. Per germline, CDR1 MNHEY and CDR2 SVGAGI. The CDR3 totals 15 residues. CDR3 protein: CASSYDRTGGTEAFF. The CDR3 nucleotides read TGTGCCAGCAGTTACGATCGGACAGGCGGGACTGAAGCTTTCTTT.

This clone was counted only a few times. The rearrangement links TRBV2 to TRBJ1-4, with unresolved D. Germline CDR1 reads SNHLY; CDR2 reads FYNNEI. This CDR3 comprises 15 residues. V gave up 5 bases and J gave up 1 base, with 11 bases separating them. Here the CDR3 reads CASSKEFGTNEKLFF. CDR3 DNA: TGTGCCAGCAGTAAAGAGTTCGGAACTAATGAAAAACTGTTTTTT.

This clone has only a few counts. The chain links TRBV5-6 to TRBJ1-4; TRBD1 matches 9 bases. The CDR3 length is 15 residues. With 3 bases clipped from V and 7 bases from J, the junction kept 7 bases outside the gene matches. The germline V gene encodes CDR1 SGHDT and CDR2 YYEEEE. The CDR3 bases are TGTGCCAGCAGCTCGAGGGACAGGGTCAGTGAAAAACTGTTTTTT. This encodes CASSSRDRVSEKLFF.

This chain uses TRBV5-6 with TRBJ2-3; D uncertain. Germline CDR1 reads SGHDT; CDR2 reads YYEEEE. The CDR3 is made up of 14 amino acids. V was cut by 0 bases and J by 3 bases, with 8 bases left in between. The CDR3 loop reads CASSLGAGTDTQYF. The DNA for the CDR3 is TGTGCCAGCAGCTTGGGGGCAGGTACAGATACGCAGTATTTT.